The clone carrying this T cell receptor beta chain has a single count. This sample is drawn from a study of blood T cell repertoires in COVID-19. Background on the study: Specimens from acute and convalescent COVID-19 originated in the United States, Italy and Spain. T cells, B-cell-depleted T cells, or PBMCs supplied cDNA or gDNA.

Authors' processing steps: Nucleated cell counts were estimated from reference gene primer amplification. Assay used: immunoSEQ multiplex PCR; TCRdb lists only in-frame clones, some missing. V and J calls and clone size follow that table, whereas D and trimming were derived from the DNA. The sample carries a few hundred thousand clones, around 84% recorded once. This CDR3 has 14 residues. Germline V gene sequence: CDR1 SGDLS, CDR2 YYNGEE. The V end was cut by 6 bases, the J end by 2 bases, with 14 bases between. Sequencing was done on a sample of peripheral blood. The chain uses TRBV9 and TRBJ1-2; maybe TRBD1 (5 bases). This receptor was obtained from a woman aged 65 to 85 with active or convalescent COVID-19. The CDR3 coding sequence is TGTGCCAGCACGAAGGGGTCCGGGAACTATGGCTACACCTTC. This encodes CASTKGSGNYGYTF.